This T cell receptor (beta chain) was sequenced during a study of blood T cell repertoires in COVID-19. Study overall: Sites across the United States, Italy and Spain contributed samples from acute and convalescent COVID-19. Sources were T cells, B-cell-depleted T cells, or PBMCs; the material itself was cDNA or gDNA.

The Seattle patients joined while their infection was active and were tracked longitudinally afterward. The CDR3 extends over 16 amino acids. Germline V CDR1 and CDR2: SGHDN, FVKESK. Germline trimming cut 1 base from V and 8 bases from J; bases unmatched to any gene: 13. Per the original methods: The authors estimated nucleated cell counts from reference gene primer amplification. Only in-frame clones appear in the TCRdb table, and some are missing; sequencing was by immunoSEQ multiplex PCR. That table furnishes V, J and clone size, whereas the DNA furnished D and trimming. The profile shows approximately 240,000 clones, 80% to 95% of them singletons.

This TCR derives from a man aged 30 to 39 with COVID-19, enrolled during active disease. V usage is TRBV14 and J usage is TRBJ2-7; 8 bases map to TRBD1. The sequenced material came from peripheral blood. As DNA, the CDR3 is TGTGCCAGCAGCCAAGTTAAAGGGACAGGAGCCACCAAGCAGTACTTC. Its protein product is CASSQVKGTGATKQYF.